This T cell receptor (beta chain) came from a study of T cell repertoires in cytomegalovirus infection. TCRdb processed the reads anew with MiXCR; each CDR3 protein has one entry. In the table there are approximately 110,000 distinct CDR3 sequences, around 10% of which are singletons. Comment on this clonotype: What it binds is not known.

V gave up 2 bases and J gave up 4 bases, with 3 bases separating them. The length of the CDR3 is 12 residues. In germline, CDR1 is MNHNY, CDR2 SVGAGI (reference sequence). Input material: PBMCs, sequenced either directly or after in vitro stimulation (not recorded which). V is TRBV6-6 and J is TRBJ1-5; D is ambiguous. The TCR was taken from a human donor in good health (CMV status not recorded). Some clones in this sample may be carry-over from other donors' samples. This CDR3 is CASSYGNQPQHF. CDR3 coding DNA: TGTGCCAGCAGTTACGGGAATCAGCCCCAGCATTTT.